This is a list of T cell receptor beta chains from one sample in a study of T cells in tuberculosis. Profiled with immunoSEQ multiplex PCR; TCRdb holds only in-frame clones, not every one. The profile covers 47,000 or so clones, with roughly 96% appearing a single time and 1.1% to 1.5% taken by the ten largest. Material: PBMCs, obtained at tuberculosis diagnosis. The source is an adult with tuberculosis. The CDR3 runs from the conserved cysteine through the conserved F or W. D genes are given only for firm matches. Some rows have no size entry. The others give once, few or many, or a class for an expanded clone.

j_call: TRBJ2-7; v_call: TRBV7-9; clone_size: NA; d_call: NA; cdr3_aa: CASSLASRRREQYF; cdr3_nt: TGTGCCAGCAGCTTAGCGTCCAGGAGGCGGGAGCAGTACTTC
j_call: TRBJ1-2; v_call: TRBV19; clone_size: NA; d_call: TRBD1; cdr3_aa: CASSLRDRFYGYTF; cdr3_nt: TGTGCCAGTAGTCTTCGGGACAGGTTCTATGGCTACACCTTC
j_call: TRBJ2-7; v_call: TRBV5-1; clone_size: NA; d_call: NA; cdr3_aa: CASSLSGTFYEQYF; cdr3_nt: TGCGCCAGCAGCTTGTCCGGGACTTTTTACGAGCAGTACTTC
j_call: TRBJ1-6; v_call: TRBV7-2; clone_size: once; d_call: NA; cdr3_aa: CASSLQVNSPLHF; cdr3_nt: TGTGCCAGCAGCTTGCAGGTTAATTCACCCCTCCACTTT
j_call: TRBJ1-2; v_call: TRBV7-2; clone_size: once; d_call: NA; cdr3_aa: CASTGVDYGYTF; cdr3_nt: TGTGCCAGCACGGGGGTGGACTATGGCTACACCTTC
j_call: TRBJ2-1; v_call: TRBV30; clone_size: NA; d_call: TRBD2; cdr3_aa: CAWSTGLAGVEQFF; cdr3_nt: TGTGCCTGGAGTACGGGACTAGCGGGAGTTGAGCAGTTCTTC
j_call: TRBJ2-1; v_call: TRBV9; clone_size: NA; d_call: NA; cdr3_aa: CASSGGKLVYHNEQFF; cdr3_nt: TGTGCCAGCAGCGGAGGGAAACTAGTATACCACAATGAGCAGTTCTTC
j_call: TRBJ1-1; v_call: TRBV19; clone_size: NA; d_call: TRBD1; cdr3_aa: CASSLVTGRTEAFF; cdr3_nt: TGTGCCAGTAGCCTAGTGACAGGGCGCACTGAAGCTTTCTTT
j_call: TRBJ2-3; v_call: TRBV18; clone_size: NA; d_call: NA; cdr3_aa: CASSLDRSTDTQYF; cdr3_nt: TGTGCCAGCTCACTAGACAGGAGCACAGATACGCAGTATTTT
j_call: TRBJ1-1; v_call: TRBV7-2; clone_size: NA; d_call: TRBD1; cdr3_aa: CASSLASTGTAEAFF; cdr3_nt: TGTGCCAGCAGCTTAGCATCAACAGGGACAGCTGAAGCTTTCTTT
j_call: TRBJ2-7; v_call: TRBV7-9; clone_size: NA; d_call: NA; cdr3_aa: CASSWGGSYEQYF; cdr3_nt: TGTGCCAGCAGCTGGGGCGGTTCCTACGAGCAGTACTTC
j_call: TRBJ2-1; v_call: TRBV27; clone_size: NA; d_call: NA; cdr3_aa: CASSPDGVGANEQFF; cdr3_nt: TGTGCCAGCAGCCCGGATGGGGTGGGGGCGAATGAGCAGTTCTTC
j_call: TRBJ2-7; v_call: TRBV27; clone_size: NA; d_call: TRBD2; cdr3_aa: CASSPGTSGTYMYEQYF; cdr3_nt: TGTGCCAGCAGTCCCGGGACTAGCGGGACTTATATGTACGAGCAGTACTTC
j_call: TRBJ2-1; v_call: TRBV19; clone_size: NA; d_call: TRBD2; cdr3_aa: CASSISGRASYNEQFF; cdr3_nt: TGTGCCAGTAGTATTAGCGGGAGGGCCTCCTACAATGAGCAGTTCTTC
j_call: TRBJ2-7; v_call: TRBV2; clone_size: NA; d_call: TRBD2; cdr3_aa: CAGGTSGSEQYF; cdr3_nt: TGTGCCGGGGGGACTAGCGGGAGCGAGCAGTACTTC
j_call: TRBJ1-2; v_call: TRBV11-2; clone_size: once; d_call: NA; cdr3_aa: CASSFGANYGYTF; cdr3_nt: TGTGCCAGCAGCTTCGGTGCTAACTATGGCTACACCTTC
j_call: TRBJ2-3; v_call: TRBV30; clone_size: NA; d_call: NA; cdr3_aa: CACLSGSYAEQYF; cdr3_nt: TGTGCCTGTCTCTCCGGGAGTTACGCCGAGCAGTATTTT
j_call: TRBJ2-5; v_call: TRBV27; clone_size: NA; d_call: NA; cdr3_aa: CASSLGGADQETQYF; cdr3_nt: TGTGCCAGCAGTTTAGGAGGGGCAGACCAAGAGACCCAGTACTTC
j_call: TRBJ2-7; v_call: TRBV21-1; clone_size: NA; d_call: NA; cdr3_aa: CASSKGPSPFWPAPPSLNYEQYF; cdr3_nt: TGTGCCAGCAGCAAAGGGCCTAGCCCGTTCTGGCCTGCCCCCCCCTCGTTAAACTACGAGCAGTACTTC
j_call: TRBJ2-5; v_call: TRBV14; clone_size: NA; d_call: NA; cdr3_aa: CASSQARGWAQETQYF; cdr3_nt: TGTGCCAGCAGCCAAGCCCGGGGTTGGGCCCAAGAGACCCAGTACTTC
j_call: TRBJ1-3; v_call: TRBV29-1; clone_size: NA; d_call: NA; cdr3_aa: CSVAVINGNTIYF; cdr3_nt: TGCAGCGTTGCGGTAATTAATGGAAACACCATATATTTT
j_call: TRBJ1-1; v_call: TRBV13; clone_size: NA; d_call: NA; cdr3_aa: CASRGTPWSEAFF; cdr3_nt: TGTGCCAGCAGGGGGACACCATGGTCTGAAGCTTTCTTT
j_call: TRBJ1-1; v_call: TRBV7-2; clone_size: NA; d_call: TRBD1; cdr3_aa: CASSLAGTGYAFF; cdr3_nt: TGTGCCAGCAGCTTAGCCGGGACAGGGTACGCTTTCTTT
j_call: TRBJ1-5; v_call: TRBV6-1; clone_size: NA; d_call: NA; cdr3_aa: CASSDGRDLYQPQHF; cdr3_nt: TGTGCCAGCAGTGATGGGAGGGACCTCTATCAGCCCCAGCATTTT
j_call: TRBJ2-7; v_call: TRBV5-4; clone_size: NA; d_call: TRBD1; cdr3_aa: CASSLGQGIEQYF; cdr3_nt: TGTGCCAGCAGCTTGGGACAGGGAATCGAGCAGTACTTC
j_call: TRBJ1-3; v_call: TRBV6-5; clone_size: once; d_call: NA; cdr3_aa: CASSRQGNENTIYF; cdr3_nt: TGTGCCAGCAGTCGCCAGGGGAATGAAAACACCATATATTTT
j_call: TRBJ2-5; v_call: TRBV5-1; clone_size: NA; d_call: TRBD1; cdr3_aa: CASSIDTGGEETQYF; cdr3_nt: TGCGCCAGCAGCATAGATACAGGGGGCGAGGAGACCCAGTACTTC
j_call: TRBJ1-1; v_call: TRBV2; clone_size: NA; d_call: NA; cdr3_aa: CASRTPGHLNTEAFF; cdr3_nt: TGTGCCAGCAGGACCCCGGGACACCTGAACACTGAAGCTTTCTTT
j_call: TRBJ1-1; v_call: TRBV28; clone_size: NA; d_call: NA; cdr3_aa: CASSFSENTEAFF; cdr3_nt: TGTGCCAGCAGTTTTAGCGAGAACACTGAAGCTTTCTTT
j_call: TRBJ2-3; v_call: TRBV6-5; clone_size: NA; d_call: TRBD2; cdr3_aa: CASGRGTDTQYF; cdr3_nt: TGTGCCAGCGGGAGGGGTACAGATACGCAGTATTTT
j_call: TRBJ2-1; v_call: TRBV7-2; clone_size: NA; d_call: TRBD2; cdr3_aa: CASSLVGGRAYNEQFF; cdr3_nt: TGTGCCAGCAGCTTAGTCGGCGGGAGGGCGTACAATGAGCAGTTCTTC
j_call: TRBJ2-1; v_call: TRBV9; clone_size: once; d_call: TRBD2; cdr3_aa: CASSVAVVGAGAYNEQFF; cdr3_nt: TGTGCCAGCAGCGTAGCCGTCGTAGGAGCGGGAGCCTACAATGAGCAGTTCTTC
j_call: TRBJ1-1; v_call: TRBV6-5; clone_size: NA; d_call: NA; cdr3_aa: CASNNGPFLNTEAFF; cdr3_nt: TGTGCCAGCAATAATGGCCCGTTTTTGAACACTGAAGCTTTCTTT
j_call: TRBJ2-7; v_call: TRBV6-1; clone_size: NA; d_call: NA; cdr3_aa: CASSERGRVDEQYF; cdr3_nt: TGTGCCAGCAGTGAAAGAGGCAGGGTCGACGAGCAGTACTTC
j_call: TRBJ1-2; v_call: TRBV28; clone_size: NA; d_call: NA; cdr3_aa: CAIQAAGGAGTF; cdr3_nt: TGTGCCATCCAAGCTGCGGGGGGGGCCGGGACCTTC
j_call: TRBJ1-5; v_call: TRBV7-2; clone_size: few; d_call: NA; cdr3_aa: CASSLVSNQPQHF; cdr3_nt: TGTGCCAGCAGCTTAGTTTCAAATCAGCCCCAGCATTTT
j_call: TRBJ2-1; v_call: TRBV19; clone_size: NA; d_call: TRBD2; cdr3_aa: CASGYRVSGRSYNEQFF; cdr3_nt: TGTGCCAGTGGATATAGGGTTAGCGGGAGGTCCTACAATGAGCAGTTCTTC
j_call: TRBJ2-7; v_call: TRBV19; clone_size: NA; d_call: NA; cdr3_aa: CASSNGAYEQYF; cdr3_nt: TGTGCCAGTAGTAACGGAGCCTACGAGCAGTACTTC
j_call: TRBJ2-7; v_call: TRBV7-2; clone_size: NA; d_call: NA; cdr3_aa: CASSTNRAGYPYEQYF; cdr3_nt: TGTGCCAGCAGCACAAATCGGGCAGGGTATCCCTACGAGCAGTACTTC
j_call: TRBJ2-3; v_call: TRBV4-1; clone_size: NA; d_call: NA; cdr3_aa: CASSSGASGLTDTQYF; cdr3_nt: TGCGCCAGCAGCTCAGGGGCTAGCGGACTCACAGATACGCAGTATTTT
j_call: TRBJ2-1; v_call: TRBV11-2; clone_size: NA; d_call: NA; cdr3_aa: CASSLDLLTGSNEQFF; cdr3_nt: TGTGCCAGCAGCTTAGACCTTCTAACGGGTTCCAATGAGCAGTTCTTC
j_call: TRBJ2-7; v_call: TRBV15; clone_size: NA; d_call: TRBD1; cdr3_aa: CATSTRGQGSYEQYF; cdr3_nt: TGTGCCACCAGCACTCGGGGACAGGGTTCCTACGAGCAGTACTTC
j_call: TRBJ2-1; v_call: TRBV11-2; clone_size: NA; d_call: NA; cdr3_aa: CASSLGTTRYYNEQFF; cdr3_nt: TGTGCCAGCAGCTTAGGGACTACTCGGTACTACAATGAGCAGTTCTTC
j_call: TRBJ1-3; v_call: TRBV19; clone_size: once; d_call: NA; cdr3_aa: CASSITGQIAGNTIYF; cdr3_nt: TGTGCCAGTAGTATCACAGGCCAAATCGCTGGAAACACCATATATTTT
j_call: TRBJ2-1; v_call: TRBV7-2; clone_size: NA; d_call: TRBD2; cdr3_aa: CASSVIAGASSYNEQFF; cdr3_nt: TGTGCCAGCAGCGTGATAGCGGGAGCTTCCTCCTACAATGAGCAGTTCTTC
j_call: TRBJ2-7; v_call: TRBV6-5; clone_size: NA; d_call: NA; cdr3_aa: CASSYTAGSAYEQYF; cdr3_nt: TGTGCCAGCAGTTACACCGCGGGATCCGCCTACGAGCAGTACTTC
j_call: TRBJ1-1; v_call: TRBV29-1; clone_size: NA; d_call: NA; cdr3_aa: CSVAQDTEAFF; cdr3_nt: TGCAGCGTAGCCCAGGACACTGAAGCTTTCTTT
j_call: TRBJ2-2; v_call: TRBV5-1; clone_size: NA; d_call: TRBD2; cdr3_aa: CASSLLPREGFSNTGELFF; cdr3_nt: TGCGCCAGCAGCTTGCTTCCGCGGGAGGGCTTCTCGAACACCGGGGAGCTGTTTTTT
j_call: TRBJ2-1; v_call: TRBV6-5; clone_size: NA; d_call: TRBD2; cdr3_aa: CASSYSPGLGNNEQFF; cdr3_nt: TGTGCCAGCAGTTACTCTCCGGGACTAGGTAACAATGAGCAGTTCTTC
j_call: TRBJ2-1; v_call: TRBV6-1; clone_size: NA; d_call: TRBD2; cdr3_aa: CASSELAGGPITLNEQFF; cdr3_nt: TGTGCCAGCAGTGAACTTGCGGGAGGCCCCATCACCCTCAATGAGCAGTTCTTC
j_call: TRBJ2-3; v_call: TRBV18; clone_size: NA; d_call: TRBD2; cdr3_aa: CASSPIQAGETDTQYF; cdr3_nt: TGTGCCAGCTCACCCATCCAAGCGGGAGAGACAGATACGCAGTATTTT